Below, 16 T cell receptor beta chains from the same sample are listed, as sequenced in a study of blood T cell repertoires in COVID-19. Measured with immunoSEQ multiplex PCR; TCRdb has only the in-frame clones, and not every one. The sample has under 75,000 clones, around 90% seen once. The sequenced sample consisted of peripheral blood. The source is a man in his 60s with active COVID-19.

The J gene is TRBJ2-3, the V gene TRBV5-1; tentative D call: TRBD1 (6 bases). Trimming removed 2 bases at V and 1 base at J, with 8 bases between. CDR1 is SGHRS, CDR2 YFSETQ, per germline. The CDR3 runs to 14 residues. The CDR3 is CASSFRGGTDTQYF. The CDR3 nucleotides read TGCGCCAGCAGCTTCAGGGGCGGCACAGATACGCAGTATTTT.

The chain combines TRBV7-3 with TRBJ2-3, with 7 nucleotides matching TRBD2. The CDR3 has 15 residues. Germline CDR1 reads SGHTA; CDR2 reads FQGTGA. The J segment lost 0 bases and the V segment lost 5 bases, leaving 5 bases of the junction unmatched. The CDR3 DNA reads as TGTGCCAGCAGCAGTTCTAGCGGTAGCACAGATACGCAGTATTTT. Translating it yields CASSSSSGSTDTQYF.

This rearrangement joins TRBV28 to TRBJ1-6, with D unclear. V lost 8 bases and J lost 11, with 16 bases in between. Germline CDR1 reads MDHEN; CDR2 reads SYDVKM. This CDR3 spans 13 amino acids. The CDR3 here is CASLGSTWPPLHF. CDR3 bases: TGTGCCAGCCTCGGGTCTACCTGGCCACCCCTCCACTTT.

The chain has TRBV2 and TRBJ1-5, with TRBD1 matching over 8 bases. After removal of 6 bases from V and 0 bases from J, the junction contained 1 base not matched to a gene. The CDR3 runs to 14 residues. Germline V gene lookup returns CDR1 SNHLY and CDR2 FYNNEI. CDR3 in DNA: TGTGCCAGCAGGGACAGGGTTAGCAATCAGCCCCAGCATTTT. It specifies CASRDRVSNQPQHF.

The rearrangement links TRBV15 to TRBJ1-5; D unresolved. Trimming took off 8 bases at V and 0 bases at J, with 5 bases between the two ends. The germline V gene encodes CDR1 LNHNV and CDR2 YYDKDF (reference sequence). The CDR3 is made up of 12 amino acids. The CDR3 coding sequence is TGTGCCACCCAGGATAGCAATCAGCCCCAGCATTTT. It codes for CATQDSNQPQHF.

This chain uses TRBV5-6 with TRBJ1-5, with D perhaps TRBD1 (5 bases). Trimming cost V 3 bases and J 11 bases, with 15 bases left between them. This CDR3 region has 13 residues. Germline loops: CDR1 SGHDT, CDR2 YYEEEE. CDR3 nucleotides: TGTGCCAGCAGCTCGGGAGGGGAAATGGCCCAGCATTTT. Encoded protein: CASSSGGEMAQHF.

This rearrangement joins TRBV5-1 to TRBJ2-1; TRBD1 matches 9 bases. This CDR3 has 15 residues. Germline V CDR1 and CDR2: SGHRS, YFSETQ. V shed 5 bases and J 1 base; nucleotides not matched to a gene: 4. The CDR3 spells CASSPGQGSYNEQFF. The DNA for the CDR3 is TGCGCCAGCAGTCCCGGACAGGGGTCCTACAATGAGCAGTTCTTC. The complete variable domain, with remaining parts taken from reference TRBV5-1 and TRBJ2-1, reads KAGVTQTPRYLIKTRGQQVTLSCSPISGHRSVSWYQQTPGQGLQFLFEYFSETQRNKGNFPGRFSGRQFSNSRSEMNVSTLELGDSALYLCASSPGQGSYNEQFFGPGTRLTVL.

The rearrangement uses TRBV5-6 and TRBJ2-1; 11 bases line up with TRBD2. CDR1 is SGHDT, CDR2 YYEEEE, per germline. The trim removed 5 bases at V and 7 bases at J, leaving 11 bases unmatched. This CDR3 has 16 residues. CDR3 in DNA: TGTGCCAGCAGAGGGACTAGCGGATCTGTGGCGAATGAGCAGTTCTTC. It codes for CASRGTSGSVANEQFF.

This clone was detected once. The rearrangement joins TRBV5-4 to TRBJ1-3, with D possibly matching TRBD1 (5 bases). The CDR3 covers 18 residues. V was shortened by 0 bases and J by 0 bases, with 16 bases between the two germline ends. Germline V gene sequence: CDR1 SGHNT, CDR2 YYREEE (reference sequence). This CDR3 reads CASSLVSGGRDSGNTIYF. CDR3 DNA sequence: TGTGCCAGCAGCTTGGTATCGGGGGGACGGGACTCTGGAAACACCATATATTTT.

This clone has only one observation. V gene TRBV2 combines with J gene TRBJ2-2; D perhaps matches TRBD2 (5 bases). Germline V gene sequence: CDR1 SNHLY, CDR2 FYNNEI. V lost 5 bases to trimming and J lost 6 bases, with 28 bases between them. The CDR3 spans 19 residues. The DNA for the CDR3 is TGTGCCAGCAGTCCGTTGGAATTAGGATTCAGACTACGTGCCGGGGAGCTGTTTTTT. Its protein is CASSPLELGFRLRAGELFF.

The chain employs TRBV7-2 and TRBJ2-7; no clear D gene. CDR1 is SGHTA and CDR2 is FQGNSA in the germline V gene. The CDR3 sequence is 16 residues long. V lost 5 bases and J 6 bases, leaving 23 bases between the germline ends. Here the CDR3 DNA reads TGTGCCAGCAGCCCCCCAGGCAGGCCTTCTGTAGGCGAGCAGTACTTC. Translation: CASSPPGRPSVGEQYF.

A few counts support this clone. The chain couples TRBV7-9 to TRBJ2-5, with D tentatively TRBD1 (6 bases). The germline V and J ends were trimmed by 4 bases and 3 bases, with 15 bases remaining between them. This CDR3 region has 15 residues. Germline V gene sequence: CDR1 SEHNR, CDR2 FQNEAQ (reference sequence). In DNA, the CDR3 is TGTGCCAGCAGCTCGCACAGGGTTTTGGAAGAGACCCAGTACTTC. This gives the protein CASSSHRVLEETQYF.

The chain uses TRBV6-5 and TRBJ1-4; D gene uncertain. The germline gives CDR1 MNHEY, CDR2 SVGAGI. V lost 6 bases, J lost 0 bases, and 11 bases lay in between. This CDR3 is 15 amino acids long. CDR3 sequence (DNA): TGTGCCAGCAGCCTAGCGGGTCCAACTAATGAAAAACTGTTTTTT. Its protein product is CASSLAGPTNEKLFF.

The rearrangement links TRBV11-1 to TRBJ2-7; D gene ambiguous. Between the trimmed V and J ends, which lost 5 bases and 6 bases, there was a span of 14 bases. CDR3 length equals 13 residues. Germline V gene data show CDR1 as SGHAT and CDR2 as FQDESV (reference sequence). CDR3 residues: CASSPPNSGEQYF. CDR3 nucleotides: TGTGCCAGCAGCCCACCTAACTCGGGCGAGCAGTACTTC.

V gene TRBV5-8 combines with J gene TRBJ1-6, with 9 bases identical to TRBD1. This CDR3 is 18 amino acids long. Per the germline V gene, CDR1 is SGHTS and CDR2 is YDEGEE. V shed 3 bases and J 6 bases; nucleotides not matched to a gene: 13. The DNA of the CDR3 is TGTGCCAGCAGCTCGGGACAGGGCGCCCCGACGGGTAATTCACCCCTCCACTTT. This sequence encodes CASSSGQGAPTGNSPLHF.

The CDR3 sequence: CASSPLGVGTYEQYF. CDR3 DNA: TGTGCCAGCAGCCCCCTCGGGGTGGGGACCTACGAGCAGTACTTC. The genes are TRBV27 and TRBJ2-7; tentative D call: TRBD2 (5 bases). The CDR3 loop spans 15 amino acids. Germline CDR1 is MNHEY and CDR2 is SMNVEV (reference sequence). V was pared by 6 bases and J by 2 bases, with 17 bases between.